Listed here are 21 T cell receptor beta chains from one sample, sequenced in a study of cytomegalovirus exposure and HLA in healthy donors. Sequencing was performed with immunoSEQ multiplex PCR; in TCRdb, only in-frame clones are kept and a portion is missing. Of more than 150,000 clones listed, 80% to 85% are singletons. Material: PBMCs. The receptors originated from a woman younger than 30 in good health and CMV-seropositive.

The gene calls are TRBV7-9 and TRBJ1-5; TRBD1 might be the D (5 bases). The ends were cut back, 4 bases at V and 0 bases at J, with 10 bases in the middle. The CDR3 runs 15 residues. The germline gives CDR1 SEHNR, CDR2 FQNEAQ (reference sequence). CDR3 residues: CASSSDSFSNQPQHF. In DNA form, the CDR3 reads TGTGCCAGCAGCTCCGACAGTTTTAGCAATCAGCCCCAGCATTTT.

The chain links TRBV21-1 to TRBJ2-1; TRBD2, the table's D call, was not compared with the DNA. TRBV21-1 corresponds to a pseudogene. This CDR3 comprises 14 residues. In nucleotides, the CDR3 is TGTGCCAGCAGCAAAGGGGCAGGGAGGGATGAGCAGTTCTTC. Translating gives CASSKGAGRDEQFF.

The V gene is TRBV6-1, the J gene TRBJ1-1; a weak D match, TRBD1 (5 bases). The V and J ends lost 8 bases and 2 bases respectively, with 9 bases between them. The V gene's germline CDR1 is MNHNS and CDR2 SASEGT. The CDR3 loop spans 12 amino acids. CDR3 sequence reads: CASFQGNTEAFF. The CDR3 DNA is TGTGCCAGCTTTCAGGGTAACACTGAAGCTTTCTTT.

The CDR3 nucleotides are TGTGCCAGCAGCTTAACAGGGGATGATGGCTACACCTTC. As protein: CASSLTGDDGYTF. The gene calls are TRBV7-2 and TRBJ1-2; 7 bases fit TRBD1. Germline values: CDR1 SGHTA, CDR2 FQGNSA. CDR3 size: 13 residues. V was pared by 2 bases and J by 6 bases, with 3 bases of the junction left unmatched.

This clone was seen only a few times. The chain couples TRBV25-1 to TRBJ1-1; D uncertain. The CDR3 loop spans 14 amino acids. The V end lost 5 bases, the J end lost 1 base, and 11 bases lay between the germline ends. Germline V gene lookup returns CDR1 MGHDK and CDR2 SYGVNS. CDR3 loop: CASSPPAGNTEAFF. The CDR3 DNA reads TGTGCCAGCAGTCCACCGGCAGGGAACACTGAAGCTTTCTTT.

The chain uses TRBV6-1 and TRBJ1-6; no firm D call. This CDR3 has 14 residues. The germline CDR1 and CDR2 sequences are MNHNS and SASEGT. The V gene lost 6 bases and the J gene lost 7 bases, with 13 bases spanning the gap. The CDR3 here is CASSPGRGNSPLHF. CDR3 bases: TGTGCCAGCAGCCCTGGACGGGGAAATTCACCCCTCCACTTT.

CDR3 nucleotides: TGTGCCAGCAGCTTGTATGGGGGGTTTTACACAGATACGCAGTATTTT. Amino acid sequence: CASSLYGGFYTDTQYF. The chain carries TRBV5-6 and TRBJ2-3; TRBD2 might be the D (6 bases). V was clipped by 1 base and J by 2 bases, with 14 bases between them. CDR3 length: 16 amino acids. The germline gives CDR1 SGHDT, CDR2 YYEEEE.

This chain's CDR3 is CATSRVYGNTEAFF. In nucleotides, the CDR3 is TGTGCCACCAGCAGAGTGTACGGGAACACTGAAGCTTTCTTT. V gene TRBV15 combines with J gene TRBJ1-1; the D is unclear. CDR1 and CDR2 from the germline V gene are LNHNV and YYDKDF (reference sequence). V was shortened by 1 base and J by 1 base, with 7 bases between the two germline ends. This CDR3 is built from 14 residues.

This chain joins TRBV5-4 and TRBJ2-1; a weak D match, TRBD2 (7 bases). Germline V gene lookup returns CDR1 SGHNT and CDR2 YYREEE (reference sequence). The germline V and J ends were trimmed by 4 bases and 8 bases, with 13 bases remaining between them. This CDR3 is 13 amino acids long. This CDR3 is CASSGGAGYEQFF. CDR3 nucleotide sequence: TGTGCCAGCAGCGGGGGGGCTGGGTATGAGCAGTTCTTC.

Points on this clone: A junction boundary mismatches the germline segment, possibly from a read error. The CDR3 nucleotides are TGTGCCAGCAGTGGTTCTGTCGTCCGTCGCTTT. Amino acids: CASSGSVVRRF. V and J are TRBV2 and TRBJ1-6, with D unclear. From germline, CDR1 is SNHLY and CDR2 FYNNEI. The CDR3 totals 11 residues.

This sequence joins TRBV6-1 and TRBJ1-2; TRBD1 matches 8 bases. Germline V gives CDR1 MNHNS, CDR2 SASEGT. V lost 7 bases to trimming and J lost 7 bases; unmatched junction nucleotides: 11. The CDR3 covers 14 residues. CDR3 sequence: CASTSDRGWRGYTF. The CDR3 nucleotides read TGTGCCAGCACCAGCGACAGGGGATGGCGTGGCTACACCTTC.

This rearrangement joins TRBV23-1 to TRBJ2-6, with a weak D call TRBD2 (7 bases). TRBV23-1 is an ORF for which the function is uncertain. The germline V and J ends were trimmed by 3 bases and 1 base, with 10 bases remaining between them. This CDR3 region has 16 residues. CDR3 in DNA: TGCGCCAGCAGTCACGAGGGGGGGTCTGGGGCCAACGTCCTGACTTTC. Its protein product is CASSHEGGSGANVLTF.

The table lists this clone with a count of one. CDR3 nucleotide sequence: TGTGCCAGTAGCAATACAGGGGGCGCTAACTATGGCTACACCTTC. Its protein is CASSNTGGANYGYTF. The chain joins TRBV19 to TRBJ1-2; the match to TRBD1 covers 9 bases. The CDR3 contains 15 residues. Germline loops: CDR1 LNHDA, CDR2 SQIVND (reference sequence). V was clipped by 6 bases and J by 0 bases; unmatched bases: 5.

The DNA of the CDR3 is TGTGCCAGCAGTGTAACACCCTCGGGTGAAGCTTTCTTT. Its translation is CASSVTPSGEAFF. This sequence joins TRBV2 and TRBJ1-1; the D is unclear. V lost 4 bases, J lost 7 bases, and 13 bases lay in between. Germline V lookup: CDR1 SNHLY, CDR2 FYNNEI. The CDR3 spans 13 residues.

This sequence joins TRBV7-9 and TRBJ2-1; 7 positions match TRBD2. Germline V lookup: CDR1 SEHNR, CDR2 FQNEAQ (reference sequence). The CDR3 is made up of 16 amino acids. Trimming took 5 bases from V and 1 from J; bases not matched to a gene: 8. Here the CDR3 reads CASSPVAGNSYNEQFF. CDR3 bases: TGTGCCAGCAGCCCAGTAGCGGGTAATTCCTACAATGAGCAGTTCTTC. The variable domain in full, completed from reference TRBV7-9 and TRBJ2-1, reads DTGVSQNPRHKITKRGQNVTFRCDPISEHNRLYWYRQTLGQGPEFLTYFQNEAQLEKSRLLSDRFSAERPKGSFSTLEIQRTEQGDSAMYLCASSPVAGNSYNEQFFGPGTRLTVL.

The chain links TRBV9 to TRBJ2-1, with TRBD2 matching over 11 bases. The V gene's germline CDR1 is SGDLS and CDR2 YYNGEE. CDR3 length: 16 amino acids. V was pared by 5 bases and J by 7 bases, with 11 bases of the junction left unmatched. The CDR3 sequence: CASSAFSGGAQNEQFF. The CDR3 bases are TGTGCCAGCAGTGCCTTTAGCGGGGGGGCCCAAAATGAGCAGTTCTTC.

The rearrangement links TRBV14 to TRBJ2-2, with D tentatively TRBD1 (5 bases). From germline, CDR1 is SGHDN and CDR2 FVKESK. CDR3 size: 18 residues. V was trimmed by 4 bases and J by 0 bases, leaving 18 bases between them. CDR3 nucleotide sequence: TGTGCCAGCAGCCCCCCCTGGGGCAGTAATACGAACACCGGGGAGCTGTTTTTT. It encodes CASSPPWGSNTNTGELFF.

This chain uses TRBV29-1 with TRBJ2-7; 7 nucleotides agree with TRBD2. The V gene end was trimmed by 4 bases and the J gene end by 7 bases; junction bases not matched to a gene: 4. The germline gives CDR1 SQVTM, CDR2 ANQGSEA. The CDR3 runs to 11 residues. CDR3 coding DNA: TGCAGCGTTGCTATGGGAGGGGAGCAGTACTTC. Translated, it gives CSVAMGGEQYF.

The V and J genes are TRBV19 and TRBJ1-5; 7 bases map to TRBD1. There are 16 residues in the CDR3. Germline trimming cut 5 bases from V and 4 bases from J; bases unmatched to any gene: 11. Germline V gene data show CDR1 as LNHDA and CDR2 as SQIVND (reference sequence). In DNA, the CDR3 is TGTGCCAGTAGTCACACACAGGGGAAGAGGAATCAGCCCCAGCATTTT. Translation: CASSHTQGKRNQPQHF.

The genes are TRBV6-5 and TRBJ1-3, with D maybe TRBD1 (6 bases). With 6 bases removed from V and 8 bases from J, the gap between germline ends came to 14 bases. Germline CDR1 reads MNHEY; CDR2 reads SVGAGI. The CDR3 covers 13 residues. CDR3 loop: CASRRGFLDTIYF. The CDR3 nucleotides are TGTGCCAGCAGAAGGGGGTTTTTGGACACCATATATTTT.

The chain has TRBV11-2 and TRBJ1-4; tentative D call: TRBD1 (5 bases). CDR3 size: 15 residues. Germline CDR1 reads SGHAT; CDR2 reads FQNNGV. Trimming shortened V by 0 bases and J by 6 bases, and 11 bases separated the two germline ends. CDR3: CASSLERGRDEKLFF. The DNA for the CDR3 is TGTGCCAGCAGCTTAGAGCGGGGACGGGATGAAAAACTGTTTTTT.